Below, 12 T cell receptor beta chains from the same sample are listed, as sequenced in a study of cytomegalovirus exposure and HLA in healthy donors (dated by TCRdb to 2017 to 2019). Preparation of the library involved the immunoSEQ multiplex PCR assay. For the multiplex PCR, a mixture combining 60 forward primers for TCR Vbeta segments and 13 reverse primers for TCR Jbeta segments was used. TCRdb obtained this table from immuneACCESS and retained in-frame rearrangements with V and J assigned. These tables miss some clones; where compared with another copy, unresolved V genes account for less than half of the shortfall, and the remainder is unexplained. The sample table shows about 190,000 clones, and roughly 77% are seen once. The ten top clones hold 3.1% of the sample. Sequenced: PBMCs. The receptor source for this set is a woman aged 30 to 39 in good health and CMV-seropositive.

The genes are TRBV7-2 and TRBJ1-6, with 7 bases lining up with TRBD1. Germline values: CDR1 SGHTA, CDR2 FQGNSA. The CDR3 spans 15 residues. With 1 base clipped from V and 7 bases from J, the junction kept 4 bases outside the gene matches. In nucleotides, the CDR3 is TGTGCCAGCAGCTTAGACGGGGACAGAAATTCACCCCTCCACTTT. Protein: CASSLDGDRNSPLHF.

The rearrangement links TRBV28 to TRBJ1-5; D is unclear. Germline V gene sequence: CDR1 MDHEN, CDR2 SYDVKM. Trimming took off 5 bases at V and 11 bases at J, with 10 bases between the two ends. The CDR3 loop spans 11 amino acids. The CDR3: CASSLLETQHF. CDR3 DNA sequence: TGTGCCAGCAGTCTCTTAGAGACCCAGCATTTT.

The chain uses TRBV7-9 and TRBJ2-3, with D unresolved. V was pared by 2 bases and J by 0 bases, with 6 bases between. The CDR3 spans 14 residues. From germline, CDR1 is SEHNR and CDR2 FQNEAQ (reference sequence). The CDR3 DNA follows: TGTGCCAGCAGCTTAACGACTAGCACAGATACGCAGTATTTT. Translated: CASSLTTSTDTQYF.

The chain employs TRBV11-2 and TRBJ1-6; D is ambiguous. The V gene lost 5 bases and the J gene lost 10 bases, with 9 bases spanning the gap. The CDR3 loop spans 12 amino acids. Germline values: CDR1 SGHAT, CDR2 FQNNGV. The CDR3 spells CASSPGSSPLHF. The CDR3 DNA reads TGTGCCAGCAGCCCCGGGAGCTCACCCCTCCACTTT. Together with reference TRBV11-2 and TRBJ1-6, the CDR3 gives the full variable domain: EAGVAQSPRYKIIEKRQSVAFWCNPISGHATLYWYQQILGQGPKLLIQFQNNGVVDDSQLPKDRFSAERLKGVDSTLKIQPAKLEDSAVYLCASSPGSSPLHFGNGTRLTVT.

The chain carries TRBV11-3 and TRBJ2-1; D is perhaps TRBD2 (6 bases). The CDR3 sequence is 13 residues long. Germline-derived CDR1 and CDR2 are SGHNT and YENEEA. V gave up 3 bases and J gave up 9 bases, with 12 bases separating them. The CDR3 nucleotides are TGTGCCAGCAGCTTGGTTCGGGAGTCTGAGCAGTTCTTC. Residues: CASSLVRESEQFF.

This clone was detected once. The gene calls are TRBV15 and TRBJ1-4, with no clear D. V lost 1 base and J 4 bases, leaving 7 bases between the germline ends. Germline CDR1 LNHNV, CDR2 YYDKDF (reference sequence). The CDR3 sequence is 14 residues long. In DNA, the CDR3 is TGTGCCACCAGCAGAGGTCTCCTTAATGAAAAACTGTTTTTT. It encodes CATSRGLLNEKLFF.

This clone was detected only a few times. The CDR3 is CASKAGEAINEKLFF. The CDR3, as DNA: TGTGCCAGCAAGGCGGGGGAGGCGATAAATGAAAAACTGTTTTTT. The gene calls are TRBV28 and TRBJ1-4, with D possibly being TRBD1 (5 bases). V lost 7 bases and J 5 bases, leaving 17 bases between the germline ends. CDR1 MDHEN and CDR2 SYDVKM come from the germline V gene. The CDR3 is made up of 15 amino acids.

This chain joins TRBV6-5 and TRBJ1-5, with D hard to call. V was shortened by 8 bases and J by 5 bases, with 13 bases between the two germline ends. The CDR3 extends over 13 amino acids. From germline, CDR1 is MNHEY and CDR2 SVGAGI. The CDR3 nucleotides read TGTGCCAGCCGAGTTACCGCTGATCAGCCCCAGCATTTT. It codes for CASRVTADQPQHF.

This chain uses TRBV10-2 with TRBJ2-7; D is perhaps TRBD1 (5 bases). CDR1 is WSHSY and CDR2 is SAAADI in the germline V gene. With 2 bases removed from V and 3 bases from J, the gap between germline ends came to 8 bases. This CDR3 spans 13 amino acids. The chain's CDR3 is CASSEAGNYEQYF. As DNA, the CDR3 is TGCGCCAGCAGTGAGGCAGGGAACTACGAGCAGTACTTC.

The chain has TRBV5-1 and TRBJ2-1, with a tentative D call TRBD2 (9 bases). Germline V gene lookup returns CDR1 SGHRS and CDR2 YFSETQ. This CDR3 comprises 17 residues. The V end lost 7 bases, the J end lost 0 bases, and 20 bases lay between the germline ends. The CDR3 nucleotides are TGCGCCAGCCGGGACAGGTTGACTAGCGGCTCCTACAATGAGCAGTTCTTC. It codes for CASRDRLTSGSYNEQFF.

CDR3 amino acids: CASSVAPSYNEQFF. The CDR3 DNA reads as TGTGCCAGCAGCGTAGCCCCCAGCTACAATGAGCAGTTCTTC. The chain uses TRBV9 and TRBJ2-1; no definite D call. The CDR3 extends over 14 amino acids. CDR1 is SGDLS and CDR2 is YYNGEE in the germline V gene. Trimming left V 0 bases short and J 3 bases short, with 7 bases between.

The CDR3 spells CASSPTGTGNTIYF. In DNA form, the CDR3 reads TGTGCCAGCAGCCCGACAGGGACTGGAAACACCATATATTTT. The chain is built from TRBV6-4 and TRBJ1-3, with 7 bases matching TRBD1. The junction had 4 bases not matched to a gene; V was cut back by 6 bases and J by 2 bases. The germline gives CDR1 MRHNA, CDR2 SNTAGT. This CDR3 has 14 amino acids.